This T cell receptor beta chain was captured in a study of T-cell memory formation after mild COVID-19. Overall study: Most TCR clusters belonged to a single donor.

CDR3 size: 15 residues. The V and J ends lost 6 bases and 4 bases, in that order; junction bases with no gene match: 8. Germline-derived CDR1 and CDR2 are SGHRS and YFSETQ. Comment on this clonotype: Antigen specificity is unknown.

Overall study findings and caveats: Certain responding clones were present in pre-infection memory, suggesting participation of cross-reactive memory.

TCRdb recomputed calls from the 5' RACE reads with MiXCR, one row per CDR3 protein. The table records 340,000 or so distinct CDR3 sequences, roughly 13% of them present only once. This rearrangement joins TRBV5-1 to TRBJ2-1, with 9 positions matching TRBD1. The sequence was obtained from a man between 18 and 29 years old who had mild COVID-19 (a few samples of this study predate the infection). Cell type and time point are not known. The sequencing sample was made of PBMCs or a T cell subset sorted from them (not recorded which). The DNA of the CDR3 is TGCGCCAGCACCTCTACAGGGGGCTCTTACAATGAGCAGTTCTTC. This translates into CASTSTGGSYNEQFF. The variable domain in full, completed from reference TRBV5-1 and TRBJ2-1, reads KAGVTQTPRYLIKTRGQQVTLSCSPISGHRSVSWYQQTPGQGLQFLFEYFSETQRNKGNFPGRFSGRQFSNSRSEMNVSTLELGDSALYLCASTSTGGSYNEQFFGPGTRLTVL.